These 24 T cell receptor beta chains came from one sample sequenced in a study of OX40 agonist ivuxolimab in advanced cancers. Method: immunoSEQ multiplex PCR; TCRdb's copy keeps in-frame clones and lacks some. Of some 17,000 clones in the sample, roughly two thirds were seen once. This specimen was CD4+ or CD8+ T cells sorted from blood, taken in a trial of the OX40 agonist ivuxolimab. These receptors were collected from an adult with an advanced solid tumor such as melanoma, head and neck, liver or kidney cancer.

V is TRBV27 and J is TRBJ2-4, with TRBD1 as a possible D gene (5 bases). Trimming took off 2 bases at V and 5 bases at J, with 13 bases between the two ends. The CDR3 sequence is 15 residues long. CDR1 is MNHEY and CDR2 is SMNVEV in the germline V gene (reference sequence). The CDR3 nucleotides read TGTGCCAGCAGTTTAGGGGCAGGTTATGAAAACATTCAGTACTTC. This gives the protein CASSLGAGYENIQYF.

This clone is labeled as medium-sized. CDR3 sequence (DNA): TGTGCCAGCAGCTCGGGGACAGATAGCACCATTGAGCAGTACTTC. The encoded protein is CASSSGTDSTIEQYF. J is TRBJ2-7 and V is TRBV5-5, with 7 bases that match TRBD1. CDR1 is SGHKS, CDR2 YYEKEE, per germline (reference sequence). V shed 3 bases, J shed 7 bases, and the junction held 13 bases outside the gene matches. This CDR3 is built from 15 residues.

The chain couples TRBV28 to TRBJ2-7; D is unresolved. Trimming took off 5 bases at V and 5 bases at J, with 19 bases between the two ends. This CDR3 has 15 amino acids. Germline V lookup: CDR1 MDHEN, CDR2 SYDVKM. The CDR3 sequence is CASSHGEVFRNEQYF. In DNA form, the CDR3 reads TGTGCCAGCAGTCACGGCGAGGTGTTTAGGAACGAGCAGTACTTC.

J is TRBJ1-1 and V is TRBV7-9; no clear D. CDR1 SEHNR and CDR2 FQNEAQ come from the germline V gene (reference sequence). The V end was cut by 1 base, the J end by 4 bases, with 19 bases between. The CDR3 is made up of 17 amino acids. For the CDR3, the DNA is TGTGCCAGCAGCTTAGGAGATTTCAGCCTGGAGGGCACTGAAGCTTTCTTT. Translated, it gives CASSLGDFSLEGTEAFF.

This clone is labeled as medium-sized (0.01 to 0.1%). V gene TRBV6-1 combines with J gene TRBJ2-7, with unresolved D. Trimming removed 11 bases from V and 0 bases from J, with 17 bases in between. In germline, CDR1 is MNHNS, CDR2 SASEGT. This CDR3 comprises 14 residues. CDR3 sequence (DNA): TGTGCCTCACGTGGGCTTGAGAGCTCCTACGAGCAGTACTTC. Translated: CASRGLESSYEQYF.

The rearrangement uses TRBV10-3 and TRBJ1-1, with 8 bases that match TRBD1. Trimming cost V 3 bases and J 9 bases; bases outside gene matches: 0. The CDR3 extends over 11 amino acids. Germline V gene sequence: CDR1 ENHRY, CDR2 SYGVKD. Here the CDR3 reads CAISDRGQAFF. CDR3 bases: TGTGCCATCAGTGACAGGGGGCAAGCTTTCTTT.

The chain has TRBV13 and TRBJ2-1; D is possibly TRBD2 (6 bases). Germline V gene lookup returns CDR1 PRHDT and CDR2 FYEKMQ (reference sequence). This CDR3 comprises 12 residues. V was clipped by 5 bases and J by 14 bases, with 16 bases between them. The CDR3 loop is CASSAIPGLEFF. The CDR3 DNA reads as TGTGCCAGCAGCGCGATACCGGGACTTGAGTTCTTC.

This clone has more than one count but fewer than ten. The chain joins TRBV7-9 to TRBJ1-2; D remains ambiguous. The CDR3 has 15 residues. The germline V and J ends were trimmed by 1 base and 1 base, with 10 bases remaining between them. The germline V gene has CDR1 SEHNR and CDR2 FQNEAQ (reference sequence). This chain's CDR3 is CASSLGGGYNYGYTF. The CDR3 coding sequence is TGTGCCAGCAGCTTAGGAGGAGGATATAACTATGGCTACACCTTC.

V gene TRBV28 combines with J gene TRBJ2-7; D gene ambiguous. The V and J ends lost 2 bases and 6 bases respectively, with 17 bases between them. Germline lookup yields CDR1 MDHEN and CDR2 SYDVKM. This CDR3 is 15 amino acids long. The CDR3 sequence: CASSLGSEFRSEQYF. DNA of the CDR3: TGTGCCAGCAGTTTAGGTTCGGAATTTCGCTCCGAGCAGTACTTC.

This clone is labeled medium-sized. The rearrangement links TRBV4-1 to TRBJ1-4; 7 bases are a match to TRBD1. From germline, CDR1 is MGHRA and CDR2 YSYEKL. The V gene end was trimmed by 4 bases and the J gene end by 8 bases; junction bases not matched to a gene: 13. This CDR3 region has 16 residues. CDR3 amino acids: CASSPELGQGDEKLFF. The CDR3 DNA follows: TGCGCCAGCAGCCCAGAATTGGGGCAGGGGGACGAAAAACTGTTTTTT.

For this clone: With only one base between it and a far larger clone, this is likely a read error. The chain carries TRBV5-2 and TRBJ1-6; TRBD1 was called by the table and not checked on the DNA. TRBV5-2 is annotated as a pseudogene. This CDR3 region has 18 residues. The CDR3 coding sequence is TGTGCCAGCAGCCCGAGACAGGTTCTGAGCTCCTATAATTCACCCCTCCACTTT. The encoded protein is CASSPRQVLSSYNSPLHF.

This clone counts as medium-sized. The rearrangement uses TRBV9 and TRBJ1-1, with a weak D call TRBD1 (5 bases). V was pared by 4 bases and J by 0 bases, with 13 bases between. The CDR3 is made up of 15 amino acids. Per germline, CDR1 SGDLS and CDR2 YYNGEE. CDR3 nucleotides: TGTGCCAGCAGCCCAGGGCAGAAGATGAACACTGAAGCTTTCTTT. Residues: CASSPGQKMNTEAFF.

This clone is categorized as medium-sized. In DNA, the CDR3 is TGTGCCAGCAGTTATCCCAGCGGGGGCCAAGAGACCCAGTACTTC. Translation: CASSYPSGGQETQYF. The rearrangement joins TRBV6-5 to TRBJ2-5; 8 bases map to TRBD2. The length of the CDR3 is 15 residues. The germline CDR1 and CDR2 sequences are MNHEY and SVGAGI. V lost 3 bases, J lost 1 base, and 4 bases stayed unmatched.

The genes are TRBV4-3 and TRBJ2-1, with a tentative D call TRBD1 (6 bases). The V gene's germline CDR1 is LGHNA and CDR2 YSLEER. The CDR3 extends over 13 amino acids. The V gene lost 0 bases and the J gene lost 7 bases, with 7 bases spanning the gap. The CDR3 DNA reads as TGCGCCAGCAGCCAAGATGGGACAAATGAGCAGTTCTTC. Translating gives CASSQDGTNEQFF.

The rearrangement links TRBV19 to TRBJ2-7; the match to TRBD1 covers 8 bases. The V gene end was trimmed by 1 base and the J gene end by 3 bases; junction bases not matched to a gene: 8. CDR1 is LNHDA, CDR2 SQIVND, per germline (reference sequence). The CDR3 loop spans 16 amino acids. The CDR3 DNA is TGTGCCAGTAGTATAGCCGCGGACAGGGCCTTCTACGAGCAGTACTTC. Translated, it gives CASSIAADRAFYEQYF.

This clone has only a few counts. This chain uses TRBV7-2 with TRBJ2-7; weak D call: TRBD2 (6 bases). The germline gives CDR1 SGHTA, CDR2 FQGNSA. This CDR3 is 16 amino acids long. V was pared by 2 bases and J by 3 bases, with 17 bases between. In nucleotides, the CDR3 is TGTGCCAGCAGCTTATTTGGGCCAGGAGGGTACTACGAGCAGTACTTC. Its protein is CASSLFGPGGYYEQYF.

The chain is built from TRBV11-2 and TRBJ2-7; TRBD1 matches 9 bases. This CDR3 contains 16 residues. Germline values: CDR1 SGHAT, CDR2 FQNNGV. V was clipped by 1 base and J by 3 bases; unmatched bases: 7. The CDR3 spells CASSLGTGTGSYEQYF. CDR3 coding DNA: TGTGCCAGCAGCTTAGGGACCGGGACAGGGAGCTACGAGCAGTACTTC.

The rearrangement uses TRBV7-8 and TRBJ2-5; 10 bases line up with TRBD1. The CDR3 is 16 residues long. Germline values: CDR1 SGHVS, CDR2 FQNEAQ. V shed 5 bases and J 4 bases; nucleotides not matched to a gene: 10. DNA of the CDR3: TGTGCCAGCAGCATTTGGACAGGGGGAGGGGTAGAGACCCAGTACTTC. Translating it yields CASSIWTGGGVETQYF.

The CDR3 is CASSMIPRGSGFTDTQYF. In DNA, the CDR3 is TGTGCCAGTAGTATGATCCCCCGGGGCAGCGGCTTTACAGATACGCAGTATTTT. V and J are TRBV19 and TRBJ2-3; either TRBD1 or TRBD2 may fit D (5 bases each). In germline, CDR1 is LNHDA, CDR2 SQIVND (reference sequence). With 3 bases removed from V and 3 bases from J, the gap between germline ends came to 22 bases. This CDR3 is built from 18 residues.

CDR3 coding DNA: TGTGCCAGCAGCATTGCGGTTGGTTGGGGAAACACCATATATTTT. Residues: CASSIAVGWGNTIYF. The chain joins TRBV5-6 to TRBJ1-3; D not resolved. Trimming left V 4 bases short and J 4 bases short, with 15 bases between. Germline assignment: CDR1 SGHDT and CDR2 YYEEEE. The CDR3 loop spans 15 amino acids. Variable domain in full (rest from reference TRBV5-6 and TRBJ1-3): DAGVTQSPTHLIKTRGQQVTLRCSPKSGHDTVSWYQQALGQGPQFIFQYYEEEERQRGNFPDRFSGHQFPNYSSELNVNALLLGDSALYLCASSIAVGWGNTIYFGEGSWLTVV.

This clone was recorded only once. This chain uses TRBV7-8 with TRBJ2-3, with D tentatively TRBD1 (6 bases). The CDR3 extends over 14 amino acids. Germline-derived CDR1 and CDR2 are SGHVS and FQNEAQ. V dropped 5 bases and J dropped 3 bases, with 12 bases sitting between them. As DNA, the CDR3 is TGTGCCAGCAGCGACGACAGGAGGACAGATACGCAGTATTTT. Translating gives CASSDDRRTDTQYF.

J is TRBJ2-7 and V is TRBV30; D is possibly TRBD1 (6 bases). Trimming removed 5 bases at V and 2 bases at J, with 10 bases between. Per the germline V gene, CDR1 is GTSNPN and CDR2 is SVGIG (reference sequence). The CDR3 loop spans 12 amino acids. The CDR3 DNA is TGTGCCTGGCAGGGGCTTGCCTACGAGCAGTACTTC. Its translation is CAWQGLAYEQYF.

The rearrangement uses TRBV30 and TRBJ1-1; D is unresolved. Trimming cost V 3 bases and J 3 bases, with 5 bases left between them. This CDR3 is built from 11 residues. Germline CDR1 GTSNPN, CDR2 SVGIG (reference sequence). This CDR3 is CAWRLYTEAFF. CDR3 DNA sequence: TGTGCCTGGAGGCTTTACACTGAAGCTTTCTTT.

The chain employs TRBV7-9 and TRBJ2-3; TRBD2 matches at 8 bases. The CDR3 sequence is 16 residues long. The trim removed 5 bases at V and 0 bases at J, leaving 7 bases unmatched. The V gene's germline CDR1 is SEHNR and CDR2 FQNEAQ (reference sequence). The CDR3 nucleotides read TGTGCCAGCAGCGACCTCGGGGGGGGGAGCACAGATACGCAGTATTTT. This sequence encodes CASSDLGGGSTDTQYF.